The sample holds a few counts of the clone carrying this TCR beta chain. The data are from a study of T cells after somatic rescue of genetic block. Germline V gives CDR1 MNHEY, CDR2 SVGAGI. Trimming took 4 bases from V and 3 from J; bases not matched to a gene: 8. The CDR3 is 15 residues long. Here immunoSEQ multiplex PCR was the method, and the copy in TCRdb shows in-frame clones only, minus some. The table lists 110,000 or so clones, about nine tenths of them singletons. The sequenced sample was peripheral blood mononuclear cells (PBMCs). This chain uses TRBV6-5 with TRBJ1-1, with 7 bases identical to TRBD1. This receptor was taken from a woman aged 18-29 years. CDR3 coding DNA: TGTGCCAGCAGTTCACCCAGGGGGGCCTACACTGAAGCTTTCTTT. Amino acid sequence: CASSSPRGAYTEAFF.